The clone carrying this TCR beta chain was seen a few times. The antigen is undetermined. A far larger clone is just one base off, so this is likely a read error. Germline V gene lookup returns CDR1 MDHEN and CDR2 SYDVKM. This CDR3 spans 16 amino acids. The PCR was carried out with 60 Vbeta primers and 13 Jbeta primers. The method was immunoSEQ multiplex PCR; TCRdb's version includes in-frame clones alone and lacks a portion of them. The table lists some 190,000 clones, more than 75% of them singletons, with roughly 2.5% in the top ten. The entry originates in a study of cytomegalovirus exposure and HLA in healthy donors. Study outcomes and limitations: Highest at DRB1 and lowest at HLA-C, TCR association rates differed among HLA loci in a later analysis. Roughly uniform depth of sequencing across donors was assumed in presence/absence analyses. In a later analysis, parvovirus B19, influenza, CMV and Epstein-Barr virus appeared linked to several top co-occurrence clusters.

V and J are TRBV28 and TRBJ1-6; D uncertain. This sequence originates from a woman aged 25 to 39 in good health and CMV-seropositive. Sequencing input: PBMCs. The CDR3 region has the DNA TGTGCCAGCAGTTTACCCCTGACGGCGGGGAATTCACCCCCCCACTTT. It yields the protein CASSLPLTAGNSPPHF.